Below, 11 T cell receptor beta chains from the same sample are listed, as sequenced in a study of blood T cells in healthy people across ages (dated by TCRdb to between 2014 and 2017). The library was produced with 5' RACE. TCRdb records Illumina HiSeq 2500 as the sequencer. A second PCR of 7 to 11 cycles was performed with a sample-barcoded 5' primer and a J-beta primer mix. In TCRdb, the public reads were trimmed at Q25 with fastp and aligned with MiXCR, with productive beta chains retained. Each entry is one CDR3 protein sequence, shown with its most common DNA and genes. Recorded for this sample are hundreds of thousands of distinct CDR3 sequences; approximately 50% of them occurred a single time. The top ten clones comprise approximately 32% of the sample. The sequencing sample was made of blood. The receptors stem from a woman between 55 and 75 years old in good health.

This clonotype was counted between two and nine times. V usage is TRBV13 and J usage is TRBJ2-7; 7 bases map to TRBD1. Germline trimming cut 5 bases from V and 2 bases from J; bases unmatched to any gene: 6. There are 14 residues in the CDR3. Germline V CDR1 and CDR2: PRHDT, FYEKMQ (reference sequence). CDR3 amino acids: CASSPGTEPYEQYF. The CDR3 DNA sequence: TGTGCCAGCAGCCCGGGGACAGAACCCTACGAGCAGTACTTC.

The chain combines TRBV18 with TRBJ1-1, with D unclear. Deletions cut 1 base from V and 7 bases from J, with 10 bases between. CDR3 length: 13 amino acids. CDR1 and CDR2 from the germline V gene are KGHSH and LQKENI. This CDR3 is CASSPRSGGEAFF. For the CDR3, the DNA is TGTGCCAGCTCACCACGGAGCGGTGGTGAAGCTTTCTTT.

The chain joins TRBV4-3 to TRBJ2-1; D not certain. Germline CDR1 reads LGHNA; CDR2 reads YSLEER. The CDR3 sequence is 14 residues long. The ends were cut back, 2 bases at V and 9 bases at J, with 14 bases in the middle. In DNA, the CDR3 is TGCGCCAGCAGCCAATATCGCCCGGACGGTGAGCAGTTCTTC. It specifies CASSQYRPDGEQFF.

The CDR3 coding sequence is TGTGCCAGCAGCTCTCGACACCTTAACTATGGCTACACCTTC. Protein: CASSSRHLNYGYTF. This rearrangement joins TRBV6-2 or TRBV6-3 to TRBJ1-2; no firm D call. Germline values: CDR1 MNHEY, CDR2 SVGEGT. The CDR3 sequence is 14 residues long. V lost 6 bases and J lost 1, with 12 bases in between.

The table lists this clonotype with many counts. The rearrangement links TRBV12-3 or TRBV12-4 to TRBJ2-1; 11 bases agree with TRBD2. The ends lost 5 bases at V and 9 bases at J; junction bases unmatched: 9. The length of the CDR3 is 15 residues. The chain's CDR3 is CASSGTSGRRGEQFF. CDR3 DNA sequence: TGTGCCAGCAGTGGGACTAGCGGCCGGAGGGGTGAGCAGTTCTTC.

This clonotype was observed a handful of times. This sequence joins TRBV18 and TRBJ2-5; 9 bases fit TRBD2. The CDR3 extends over 15 amino acids. The V gene end was trimmed by 0 bases and the J gene end by 4 bases; junction bases not matched to a gene: 3. Germline values: CDR1 KGHSH, CDR2 LQKENI. The CDR3 region has the DNA TGTGCCAGCTCACCACCGGGACTAGCAGCAGAGACCCAGTACTTC. Translation gives CASSPPGLAAETQYF.

This clonotype was seen only a few times. The chain couples TRBV9 to TRBJ2-5; either TRBD1 or TRBD2 may fit D (5 bases each). This CDR3 contains 12 residues. Germline values: CDR1 SGDLS, CDR2 YYNGEE. Trimming took off 0 bases at V and 5 bases at J, with 5 bases between the two ends. The CDR3 bases are TGTGCCAGCAGCGTAGGGGACGAGACCCAGTACTTC. Amino acid sequence: CASSVGDETQYF.

This clonotype turned up a few times. V and J are TRBV9 and TRBJ2-4; D is unclear. The germline V gene encodes CDR1 SGDLS and CDR2 YYNGEE. Trimming removed 3 bases from V and 0 bases from J, with 10 bases in between. This CDR3 has 15 amino acids. DNA for the CDR3: TGTGCCAGCAGCGACCAAGAGCAAGCCAAAAACATTCAGTACTTC. As protein: CASSDQEQAKNIQYF.

This chain connects TRBV29-1 to TRBJ2-6, with D unresolved. V was shortened by 4 bases and J by 0 bases, with 4 bases between the two germline ends. The germline gives CDR1 SQVTM, CDR2 ANQGSEA. The CDR3 is 13 residues long. The CDR3 DNA is TGCAGCGTTGGATACTCTGGGGCCAACGTCCTGACTTTC. This encodes CSVGYSGANVLTF.

This clonotype was picked up a small number of times. The CDR3, as DNA: TGCGCCAGCAGCCTGGACAGGGGGGGCGCAGATACGCAGTATTTT. It encodes CASSLDRGGADTQYF. The V call is TRBV5-1, the J call TRBJ2-3; 10 bases agree with TRBD1. The germline CDR1 and CDR2 sequences are SGHRS and YFSETQ. J was trimmed by 4 bases and V by 4 bases; bases with no gene match: 6. The CDR3 runs to 15 residues. Together with reference TRBV5-1 and TRBJ2-3, the CDR3 gives the full variable domain: KAGVTQTPRYLIKTRGQQVTLSCSPISGHRSVSWYQQTPGQGLQFLFEYFSETQRNKGNFPGRFSGRQFSNSRSEMNVSTLELGDSALYLCASSLDRGGADTQYFGPGTRLTVL.

This clonotype was found a few times. The rearrangement links TRBV6-4 to TRBJ2-1, with a weak D call TRBD2 (6 bases). The CDR3 runs to 11 residues. Germline V gene lookup returns CDR1 MRHNA and CDR2 SNTAGT. V lost 4 bases and J lost 10, with 8 bases in between. CDR3 sequence reads: CASSAAGEQFF. The CDR3 DNA follows: TGTGCCAGCAGTGCCGCGGGAGAGCAGTTCTTC.